A selection of T cell receptor beta chains follows, all from one sample in a study of cytomegalovirus exposure and HLA in healthy donors. This table comes from immunoSEQ multiplex PCR, and its TCRdb copy is limited to in-frame clones, with some not included. The repertoire holds around 190,000 clones, with 75% to 80% as singletons. Sequences were obtained from PBMCs. The receptors here all came from a woman under 40 in good health and CMV-seropositive. CDR3s include the opening cysteine and the closing phenylalanine or tryptophan. The order of the fields is V gene, J gene, CDR3 protein.

V gene: TRBV2
J gene: TRBJ1-2
CDR3 protein: CASSERWQGSSNYGYTF

V gene: TRBV11-2
J gene: TRBJ2-7
CDR3 protein: CASSLVQGGSYEQYF

V gene: TRBV10-3
J gene: TRBJ2-7
CDR3 protein: CATGTLLYEQYF

V gene: TRBV27
J gene: TRBJ2-1
CDR3 protein: CASSSQREGLYYNEQFF

V gene: TRBV5-1
J gene: TRBJ2-3
CDR3 protein: CASSLVVEADTQYF

V gene: TRBV4-1
J gene: TRBJ1-3
CDR3 protein: CASSQGSAIGAGNTIYF

V gene: TRBV14
J gene: TRBJ2-1
CDR3 protein: CASSLGLAGDEQFF

V gene: TRBV6-1
J gene: TRBJ2-7
CDR3 protein: CASNSQGTEQYF

V gene: TRBV5-6
J gene: TRBJ2-5
CDR3 protein: CASSLGLAGETQYF

V gene: TRBV25-1
J gene: TRBJ1-1
CDR3 protein: CASTRDRGDPNTEAFF

V gene: TRBV19
J gene: TRBJ2-4
CDR3 protein: CASSAATGHLIQYF

V gene: TRBV28
J gene: TRBJ1-6
CDR3 protein: CASATGVTLHF

V gene: TRBV7-8
J gene: TRBJ2-7
CDR3 protein: CASSTHRVGRGYEQYF

V gene: TRBV5-1
J gene: TRBJ2-2
CDR3 protein: CASSLAPTGTNTGELFF

V gene: TRBV18
J gene: TRBJ2-6
CDR3 protein: CASSPTGNSGANVLTF

V gene: TRBV9
J gene: TRBJ2-7
CDR3 protein: CASSVSGQAAGEQYF

V gene: TRBV2
J gene: TRBJ2-3
CDR3 protein: CASSLTGVADTQYF

V gene: TRBV11-2
J gene: TRBJ2-7
CDR3 protein: CASSLATGSYEQYF

V gene: TRBV11-2
J gene: TRBJ2-3
CDR3 protein: CASSLSRATTDTQYF

V gene: TRBV28
J gene: TRBJ1-5
CDR3 protein: CASSSGGAQQPQHF

V gene: TRBV7-3
J gene: TRBJ2-6
CDR3 protein: CASSPIFSGRGSGANVLTF

V gene: TRBV28
J gene: TRBJ2-3
CDR3 protein: CASSLGLAGGPTDTQYF

V gene: TRBV14
J gene: TRBJ2-6
CDR3 protein: CASSQVGLISGANVLTF

V gene: TRBV4-1
J gene: TRBJ2-2
CDR3 protein: CASSQRDKNTGELFF